This T cell receptor (beta chain) was sequenced during a study of blood T cells in healthy people across ages. Study conclusions and caveats: No one knew whether donors had CMV, which possibly confounded expanded clonotype changes. Age brought a roughly linear fall in TCR beta diversity measured per million T cells. Higher diversity, along with more naive CD4+ cells, distinguished long-lived donors from aged donors.

About this clonotype itself: Its cognate antigen is unknown.

Together with a sample-barcoded 5' primer, a J-beta primer mix was included in a second PCR lasting roughly 6 to 12 cycles. Paired-end reads containing CDR3 totaled no fewer than 2.5 million for each sample. TCRdb analysed the 5' RACE reads with MiXCR anew, one entry per CDR3 protein. Here the sample spans roughly 800,000 distinct CDR3 sequences, 40% to 65% being singletons. This sequence originates from an elderly man in good health. The material sequenced was blood.

The CDR3 bases are TGTGCCAGCAGCGTTAGCGGGAGCAGGATCATTCAGTACTTC. As protein: CASSVSGSRIIQYF. The chain links TRBV7-9 to TRBJ2-7; 9 nucleotides match TRBD2. Matching the DNA end better, TRBJ2-4 makes the J call doubtful. Looked up from germline, CDR1 is SEHNR and CDR2 is FQNEAQ (reference sequence). This CDR3 contains 14 residues.